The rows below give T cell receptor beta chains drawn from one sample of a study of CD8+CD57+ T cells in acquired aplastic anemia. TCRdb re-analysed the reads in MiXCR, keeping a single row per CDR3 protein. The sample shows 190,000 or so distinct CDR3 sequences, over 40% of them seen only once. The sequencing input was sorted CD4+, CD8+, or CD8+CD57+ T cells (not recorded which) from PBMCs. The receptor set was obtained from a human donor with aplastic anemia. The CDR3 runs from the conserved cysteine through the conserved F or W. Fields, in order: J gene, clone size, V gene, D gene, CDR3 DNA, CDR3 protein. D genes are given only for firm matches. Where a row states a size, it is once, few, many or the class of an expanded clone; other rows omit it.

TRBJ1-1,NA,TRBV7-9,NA,TGTGCCAGCAGCCGAGATATCGGGAACACTGAAGCTTTCTTT,CASSRDIGNTEAFF
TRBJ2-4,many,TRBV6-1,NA,TGTGCCAGCAGTCGCTCCCGGGGGAACATTCAGTACTTC,CASSRSRGNIQYF
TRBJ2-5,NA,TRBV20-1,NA,TGCAGTGCTAGAGTTGCCGGGGAGACCCAGTACTTC,CSARVAGETQYF
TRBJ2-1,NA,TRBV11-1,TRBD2,TGTGCCAGCAGCTTACGGGCGGGGGGAATATACAATGAGCAGTTCTTC,CASSLRAGGIYNEQFF
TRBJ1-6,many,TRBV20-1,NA,TGCAGTGCTAGTAGCCAGTTTTCACCCCTCCACTTT,CSASSQFSPLHF
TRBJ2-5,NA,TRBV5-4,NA,TGTGCCAGCAGCTTGGGTTCTCCCGGGCAAGAGACCCAGTACTTC,CASSLGSPGQETQYF
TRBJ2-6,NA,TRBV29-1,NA,TGCAGCGTTGTTGAAACAGCGAACACTGAAGCTTTC,CSVVETANTEAF
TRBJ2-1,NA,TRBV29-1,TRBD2,TGCAGCGCTGGGACTAGCGGGGTCATCTACAATGAGCAGTTCTTC,CSAGTSGVIYNEQFF
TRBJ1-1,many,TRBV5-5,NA,TGTGCCAGCAGCTGGGGGACCGAGATGAACACTGAAGCTTTCTTT,CASSWGTEMNTEAFF
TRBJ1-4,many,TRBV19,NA,TGTGCCAGTAGTCCTAACCATGCAACTAATGAAAAACTGTTTTTT,CASSPNHATNEKLFF
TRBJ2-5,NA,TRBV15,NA,TGTGCCACCAGCAAAAGTCAAGAGACCCAGTACTTC,CATSKSQETQYF